Listed below are T cell receptor beta chains from one sample, sequenced in a study of blood T cell repertoires in COVID-19. Repertoires were generated with immunoSEQ multiplex PCR, while TCRdb's copy carries only in-frame clones and drops some. The sample consists of a few hundred thousand clones, 65% to 90% of them appearing once. The sample taken for sequencing was peripheral blood. These receptors all stem from a woman in her 70s with COVID-19, enrolled during active disease. CDR3s include the opening cysteine and the closing phenylalanine or tryptophan. D genes are given only for firm matches. Expanded clones get a size class; other rows say once, few or many, or leave the size out.

d_call clone_size j_call v_call cdr3_nt cdr3_aa
NA NA TRBJ2-1 TRBV5-1 TGCGCCAGCAGCTTCAGGGGGGACAATGAGCAGTTCTTC CASSFRGDNEQFF
TRBD2 few TRBJ2-1 TRBV7-8 TGTGCCAGCAGCTTATCGGCGGGAGAAGGGTATGAGCAGTTCTTC CASSLSAGEGYEQFF
TRBD1 NA TRBJ1-2 TRBV3-1/TRBV3-2 TGTGCCAGCAGCATCCGGGACAGGGATGCTAACTATGGCTACACCTTC CASSIRDRDANYGYTF
NA once TRBJ2-2 TRBV25-1 TGTGCCAGCAGTGAATTTGGGCCAGGCAACACCGGGGAGCTGTTTTTT CASSEFGPGNTGELFF
TRBD1 NA TRBJ2-1 TRBV6-4 TGTGCCAGCATTCTCCAGGGGGAAAAGACCTACAATGAGCAGTTCTTC CASILQGEKTYNEQFF
TRBD1 NA TRBJ1-2 TRBV7-6 TGTGCCAGCAGCACACAGGGGGCGCGTAACTATGGCTACACCTTC CASSTQGARNYGYTF
NA once TRBJ2-7 TRBV19 TGTGCCAGTAGTATAGATGGGCAAATCTACGAGCAGTACTTC CASSIDGQIYEQYF
NA NA TRBJ1-1 TRBV7-6 TGTGCCAGCAGCTTAGTGGGGGGGCGGATGAACACTGAAGCTTTCTTT CASSLVGGRMNTEAFF
TRBD1 NA TRBJ1-1 TRBV11-3 TGTGCCAGCAGCGGACAGGGGGCGTGGGATGAAGCTTTCTTT CASSGQGAWDEAFF
TRBD1 NA TRBJ1-5 TRBV19 TGTGCCAGTAGACGGGACAGGGCAGCTAATCAGCCCCAGCATTTT CASRRDRAANQPQHF
TRBD1 NA TRBJ1-5 TRBV24-1 TGTGCCACCAGTCTTAGGACAGGGGACGGTCAGCCCCAGCATTTT CATSLRTGDGQPQHF
TRBD1 once TRBJ1-1 TRBV6-1 TGTGCCAGCAGTGAACCGGGACAGGGGGCTGAAGCTTTCTTT CASSEPGQGAEAFF
NA NA TRBJ1-2 TRBV6-5 TGTGCCAGCAGTACCGGACAGTTCTATGGCTACACCTTC CASSTGQFYGYTF
NA NA TRBJ2-2 TRBV6-5 TGTGCCAGCAGTTCTGACAGGACCGGGGAGCTGTTTTTT CASSSDRTGELFF
TRBD1 NA TRBJ1-1 TRBV18 TGTGCCAGCTCACCTCCGACAGGGCTACGGACTGAAGCTTTCTTT CASSPPTGLRTEAFF
NA NA TRBJ1-1 TRBV29-1 TGCAGCGTCGGGGGGCTGAACACTGAAGCTTTCTTT CSVGGLNTEAFF
NA NA TRBJ2-1 TRBV27 TGTGCCAGCAGTTTGAGCTCCTACAATGAGCAGTTCTTC CASSLSSYNEQFF
TRBD1 NA TRBJ1-1 TRBV6-5 TGTGCCAGCAGTTACTCGAATAAGGGACAGGGAACTTTCTTT CASSYSNKGQGTFF
NA NA TRBJ1-1 TRBV5-6 TGTGCCAGCAGCTTGTTGCGGGACCCAACTGAAGCTTTCTTT CASSLLRDPTEAFF
TRBD1 NA TRBJ2-7 TRBV6-2/TRBV6-3 TGTGCCAGCAGTTCTAAACGACAGGGGTCCTACGAGCAGTACTTC CASSSKRQGSYEQYF
TRBD2 NA TRBJ2-7 TRBV4-1 TGCGCCAGCAGCCAAGGGCATACCACTAGCGGGAGTAGCCACGAGCAGTACTTC CASSQGHTTSGSSHEQYF
TRBD2 NA TRBJ2-7 TRBV30 TGTGCCTGGAGTGTACTACTAGCGGGAGACGAGCAGTACTTC CAWSVLLAGDEQYF
NA NA TRBJ2-2 TRBV5-6 TGTGCCAGCAGCTTAGGGGGATCCGGGGAGCTGTTTTTT CASSLGGSGELFF
TRBD2 few TRBJ2-1 TRBV19 TGTGCCAGTAGTATAGTAGGGACTAGCGGGAGGAACAATGAGCAGTTCTTC CASSIVGTSGRNNEQFF
NA few TRBJ2-3 TRBV27 TGTGCCAGCAGTGGACTCTTTCCGGCAGATACGCAGTATTTT CASSGLFPADTQYF
NA NA TRBJ2-7 TRBV3-1/TRBV3-2 TGTGCCAGCAGCCAATCGTACGAGCAGTACTTC CASSQSYEQYF
NA NA TRBJ1-5 TRBV28 TGTGCCAGCAGTTATGGGGCCAGGGTAGTGCGGCCCCAGCATTTT CASSYGARVVRPQHF
NA few TRBJ1-1 TRBV29-1 TGCAGCGTCGGGCCCGGAGGCGGGAACACTGAAGCTTTCTTT CSVGPGGGNTEAFF
TRBD1 NA TRBJ1-5 TRBV19 TGTGCCAGTAGACCAACAGGGGCGGATCAGCCCCAGCATTTT CASRPTGADQPQHF
TRBD2 NA TRBJ2-3 TRBV20-1 TGCAGTGCTAGTCGCCTAGCGGGAGAAGATACGCAGTATTTT CSASRLAGEDTQYF
NA NA TRBJ1-5 TRBV6-5 TGTGCCAGCAGTTACATATCGGGGGGCCAGCCCCAGCATTTT CASSYISGGQPQHF
TRBD1 once TRBJ1-2 TRBV9 TGTGCCAGCAGCCAGGCAGGACAGGGGTATGGCTACACCTTC CASSQAGQGYGYTF
NA NA TRBJ1-2 TRBV9 TGTGCCAGCAGCTTACTACAGGGCCCAATGAGTGGCTACACCTTC CASSLLQGPMSGYTF
NA NA TRBJ1-2 TRBV3-1/TRBV3-2 TGTGCCAGCACCCCGGCGCCAGGGGACTATGGCTACACCTTC CASTPAPGDYGYTF
NA NA TRBJ1-2 TRBV4-2 TGTGCCAGCAGCCAAGTCGCGGAGGACTATGGCTACACCTTC CASSQVAEDYGYTF
TRBD1 few TRBJ1-5 TRBV19 TGTGCCAGTAGTAAGCCCGGGACAGGGGCTCAGCCCCAGCATTTT CASSKPGTGAQPQHF
NA NA TRBJ1-5 TRBV4-2 TGTGCCAGCAGCCAAGCTATGGACATCAATCAGCCCCAGCATTTT CASSQAMDINQPQHF